The rows below give T cell receptor beta chains drawn from one sample of a study of regulatory T cells in long-lasting Graves disease. TCRdb processed the multiplex PCR reads anew with MiXCR; each CDR3 protein has one entry. This table has about 620,000 distinct CDR3 sequences, roughly 15% appearing once. These data are also associated with another study on T cells in Graves' hyperthyroidism and ophthalmopathy.

Specimen: peripheral blood mononuclear cells (PBMCs), collected at new diagnosis, from a patient treated with antithyroid drugs. These receptors all come from a woman under 40 with Graves disease. CDR3s include the opening cysteine and the closing phenylalanine or tryptophan. A D gene is named only where the DNA matches it firmly. Part of the rows lack a size; the others show once, few, many or a class for expanded clones.

many,TRBV12-3/TRBV12-4,TRBJ1-1,TRBD1,TGTGCCAGCAGCCCCACGACAGGGATGAACACTGAAGCTTTCTTT,CASSPTTGMNTEAFF
many,TRBV3-1,TRBJ1-5,.,TGTGCCAGCAGCCAAGGGGGTCGGGGGAATCAGCCCCAGCATTTT,CASSQGGRGNQPQHF
many,TRBV7-3,TRBJ2-7,.,TGTGCCAGCAGCTTACAGGGGGGTTACGAGCAGTACTTC,CASSLQGGYEQYF
many,TRBV11-1,TRBJ2-7,TRBD1,TGTGCCAGCAGCTTAGCGACAGGGGGTTCCTACGAGCAGTACTTC,CASSLATGGSYEQYF
many,TRBV11-2,TRBJ2-7,.,TGTGCCAGCAGCTTAATGCTTGCCGCCTACGAGCAGTACTTC,CASSLMLAAYEQYF
.,TRBV29-1,TRBJ2-3,.,TGCAGCGCCGTAGGAGCCCCACGGGATACGCAGTATTTT,CSAVGAPRDTQYF
few,TRBV3-1,TRBJ2-7,TRBD1,TGTGCCAGCAGCTATCCGGGACAGGGCACCGAGGAGCAGTACTTC,CASSYPGQGTEEQYF
.,TRBV15,TRBJ1-3,.,TGTGCCACAATAGTCGCCCAGGGGCGAAGCTCTGGAAACACCATATATTTT,CATIVAQGRSSGNTIYF
many,TRBV12-3/TRBV12-4,TRBJ2-1,TRBD1,TGTGCCAGCAGGCCGGGACAGTTGCCCAATGAGCAGTTCTTC,CASRPGQLPNEQFF
many,TRBV12-5,TRBJ2-1,TRBD2,TGTGCTAGTGGTTTGGTACTAGCGAATGAGCAGTTCTTC,CASGLVLANEQFF
few,TRBV7-9,TRBJ1-2,.,TGTGCCAGCAGCTTAGCGGGGGATAAGCTACATGGCTACACCTTC,CASSLAGDKLHGYTF
few,TRBV19,TRBJ2-5,TRBD1,TGTGCCAGTAGTGACAGGGGTGTGGGAGAGACCCAGTACTTC,CASSDRGVGETQYF